This TCR beta chain was identified in a study of blood T cell repertoires in COVID-19. Study-wide context: From the United States, Italy and Spain came samples of acute and convalescent COVID-19.

Measured with immunoSEQ multiplex PCR; TCRdb has only the in-frame clones, and not every one. The table includes about 82,000 clones, about four fifths detected once. Sequencing was performed on peripheral blood. This receptor was identified in a man older than 75 with acute or convalescent COVID-19.

CDR3 region: CASTVTGLNTGELFF. In nucleotides, the CDR3 is TGTGCCAGCACCGTAACTGGACTAAACACCGGGGAGCTGTTTTTT. V usage is TRBV6-5 and J usage is TRBJ2-2, with TRBD2 as a possible D gene (6 bases). Germline CDR1 and CDR2: MNHEY and SVGAGI. V gave up 7 bases and J gave up 2 bases, with 14 bases separating them. The CDR3 runs 15 residues.